Below are 5 T cell receptor beta chains sequenced from a single sample in a study of shared clonotypes between healthy human individuals (TCRdb year 2020). Library generation was performed with the immunoSEQ multiplex PCR assay. TCRdb mirrors the immuneACCESS table, restricted to in-frame sequences. Some clones are absent from its copies; in checked studies, under half trace to an unresolved V gene, and the reason for the others is unknown. This sample has about 2.3 million clones in its table, and 85% to 95% of those were observed once. The ten largest clones add up to roughly 0.34% of the sample. The sequencing input was naive CD4+ T cells from PBMCs. Taken with the paper, the label for cell subset or site translates to: CD45RA+ positively selected. The receptor source for this set is a man aged 18 to 35 in good health. Some clones in this sample may be carry-over from other donors' samples.

Of note for this clone: The sample carries other DNA sequences with the same CDR3. V and J are TRBV28 and TRBJ2-7, with a possible D match to TRBD2 (5 bases). Germline lookup yields CDR1 MDHEN and CDR2 SYDVKM. The CDR3 contains 13 residues. Trimming stripped 8 bases from V and 0 bases from J, with 11 bases between. In DNA form, the CDR3 reads TGTGCCAGCCGGCGCGGGCGCTCCTACGAGCAGTACTTC. Translation: CASRRGRSYEQYF.

The chain links TRBV27 to TRBJ1-5, with D possibly being TRBD1 (5 bases). This CDR3 comprises 16 residues. The ends were cut back, 3 bases at V and 0 bases at J, with 12 bases in the middle. In germline, CDR1 is MNHEY, CDR2 SMNVEV (reference sequence). CDR3 region: CASSLVGVYSNQPQHF. The DNA for the CDR3 is TGTGCCAGCAGTTTGGTAGGGGTTTATAGCAATCAGCCCCAGCATTTT.

This chain joins TRBV2 and TRBJ2-1; D remains unclear. The CDR3 contains 11 residues. Germline loops: CDR1 SNHLY, CDR2 FYNNEI. V shed 8 bases and J shed 8 bases, with 10 bases lying between them. CDR3 region: CASHIRDEQFF. CDR3 sequence (DNA): TGTGCCAGCCACATAAGGGATGAGCAGTTCTTC.

The V gene is TRBV18, the J gene TRBJ1-6; D is ambiguous. CDR3 length equals 14 residues. V was trimmed by 3 bases and J by 7 bases, leaving 10 bases between them. Germline CDR1 and CDR2: KGHSH and LQKENI. The CDR3 is CASSPPTGNSPLHF. In DNA, the CDR3 is TGTGCCAGCTCACCCCCAACGGGGAATTCACCCCTCCACTTT.

This chain uses TRBV7-8 with TRBJ1-3; a weak D match, TRBD1 (6 bases). This CDR3 is built from 15 residues. V was cut by 2 bases and J by 4 bases, with 12 bases left in between. Germline CDR1 SGHVS, CDR2 FQNEAQ. CDR3: CASSLQGRLGNTIYF. In DNA form, the CDR3 reads TGTGCCAGCAGCTTACAGGGGCGCCTAGGAAACACCATATATTTT.